The 12 T cell receptor beta chains presented below share a single source sample, sequenced in a study of cytomegalovirus exposure and HLA in healthy donors. Primers included in the PCR were 60 Vbeta and 13 Jbeta primers. Assay: immunoSEQ multiplex PCR; the TCRdb copy retains only in-frame clones and omits some. The data hold around 130,000 clones, with roughly 80% observed a single time. Sample: PBMCs. Source of these receptors: a female donor in good health and CMV-seronegative.

The chain has TRBV2 and TRBJ2-3; 9 bases are a match to TRBD2. CDR3 length equals 13 residues. J lost 4 bases, V lost 5 bases, and 1 base had no gene match. CDR1 and CDR2 (germline): SNHLY, FYNNEI. CDR3 DNA: TGTGCCAGCAGTTTAGCGGGAGCAGATACGCAGTATTTT. This gives the protein CASSLAGADTQYF.

The chain carries TRBV25-1 and TRBJ2-7, with D possibly TRBD1 on 5 matching bases. Trimming cost V 6 bases and J 3 bases, with 12 bases left between them. Germline assignment: CDR1 MGHDK and CDR2 SYGVNS. This CDR3 has 13 amino acids. The CDR3 DNA follows: TGTGCCAGCAGCGAGGACATCTTCTACGAGCAGTACTTC. This translates into CASSEDIFYEQYF.

J is TRBJ2-2 and V is TRBV5-1; D unresolved. CDR1 is SGHRS and CDR2 is YFSETQ in the germline V gene. V was pared by 0 bases and J by 1 base, with 10 bases between. The CDR3 loop spans 16 amino acids. The CDR3 nucleotides are TGCGCCAGCAGCTTGGGTCACAGAATGAACACCGGGGAGCTGTTTTTT. Its protein product is CASSLGHRMNTGELFF.

This clone was seen a handful of times. This sequence joins TRBV6-5 and TRBJ2-7, with D possibly being TRBD1 (5 bases). V lost 0 bases to trimming and J lost 2 bases, with 11 bases between them. This CDR3 is built from 15 residues. The germline V gene encodes CDR1 MNHEY and CDR2 SVGAGI. CDR3: CASSYSSETAYEQYF. The CDR3 DNA follows: TGTGCCAGCAGTTACTCGTCCGAGACAGCCTACGAGCAGTACTTC.

This rearrangement joins TRBV28 to TRBJ2-7, with a possible D match to TRBD1 (5 bases). This CDR3 comprises 14 residues. Germline V gives CDR1 MDHEN, CDR2 SYDVKM. Trimming removed 7 bases at V and 3 bases at J, with 16 bases between. In nucleotides, the CDR3 is TGTGCCAGCACCTTAACAGGACCCCTCTACGAGCAGTACTTC. It is translated as CASTLTGPLYEQYF.

The chain combines TRBV9 with TRBJ2-1; TRBD2 matches at 9 bases. CDR3 length: 18 amino acids. J was trimmed by 0 bases and V by 1 base; bases with no gene match: 8. Germline values: CDR1 SGDLS, CDR2 YYNGEE. The CDR3 DNA reads as TGTGCCAGCAGCGTACAGCCTAGCGGGATCTCCTCCTACAATGAGCAGTTCTTC. It specifies CASSVQPSGISSYNEQFF.

The gene calls are TRBV18 and TRBJ1-4; 7 bases align to TRBD1. Germline CDR1 is KGHSH and CDR2 is LQKENI. V was pared by 3 bases and J by 8 bases, with 9 bases of the junction left unmatched. CDR3 length: 15 amino acids. The CDR3 DNA sequence: TGTGCCAGCTCACCTTCCCGAGACAGGGTCGAAAAACTGTTTTTT. Its protein is CASSPSRDRVEKLFF.

Written as DNA, the CDR3 is TGCAGCGTTGGGGGCCGCGGATCCTCCTACGAGCAGTACTTC. This translates into CSVGGRGSSYEQYF. The V gene is TRBV29-1, the J gene TRBJ2-7, with D possibly being TRBD1 (5 bases). Per germline, CDR1 SQVTM and CDR2 ANQGSEA. Trimming shortened V by 4 bases and J by 0 bases, and 13 bases separated the two germline ends. This CDR3 spans 14 amino acids.

This chain uses TRBV9 with TRBJ2-1; D is unresolved. The CDR3 runs to 13 residues. The germline V and J ends were trimmed by 0 bases and 9 bases, with 10 bases remaining between them. In germline, CDR1 is SGDLS, CDR2 YYNGEE. The CDR3 here is CASSVEGRSEQFF. Written as DNA, the CDR3 is TGTGCCAGCAGCGTAGAAGGCCGGAGTGAGCAGTTCTTC.

The CDR3 DNA reads TGCGCCAGCAGCCAAGAAAGGGGACTAGCGGGAAAGGTTGAGCAGTTCTTC. This translates into CASSQERGLAGKVEQFF. The chain has TRBV4-1 and TRBJ2-1, with 13 bases fitting TRBD2. The CDR3 covers 17 residues. With V trimmed by 0 bases and J by 9 bases, 8 bases remained unmatched. The germline gives CDR1 MGHRA, CDR2 YSYEKL.

The V and J genes are TRBV19 and TRBJ1-1, with D possibly TRBD1 on 5 matching bases. The CDR3 is 13 residues long. The V and J ends lost 3 bases and 5 bases respectively, with 10 bases between them. Germline CDR1 reads LNHDA; CDR2 reads SQIVND (reference sequence). The chain's CDR3 is CASSIAGFTEAFF. DNA of the CDR3: TGTGCCAGTAGTATCGCAGGGTTTACTGAAGCTTTCTTT.

This chain links TRBV7-9 with TRBJ2-1, with a tentative D call TRBD2 (5 bases). Trimming pared 5 bases from V and 6 bases from J, leaving 14 bases between. The CDR3 covers 14 residues. Germline-derived CDR1 and CDR2 are SEHNR and FQNEAQ (reference sequence). The CDR3 sequence is CASSRGREGNEQFF. The DNA for the CDR3 is TGTGCCAGCAGCCGAGGTCGAGAGGGCAATGAGCAGTTCTTC.